A single sample is the source of the 23 T cell receptor beta chains below, sequenced in a study of beta chain features in type 1 diabetes. Overall study findings and caveats: All four CD4+ subsets from Type 1 diabetes patients carried moderately but significantly shorter TCRB CDR3s.

Which antigens these TCRs recognize remains unknown. Reverse transcription of all isolated RNA meant that expressed TCRB transcripts were sequenced. The assay was immunoSEQ multiplex PCR, and TCRdb's table has in-frame clones only and misses some. The sample has around 180,000 clones, about 7.9% seen once. Specimen: central memory CD4+ T cells from blood. These receptors all stem from a young man with type 1 diabetes.

This chain links TRBV30 with TRBJ1-6; possibly TRBD1 for D (5 bases). Per the germline V gene, CDR1 is GTSNPN and CDR2 is SVGIG (reference sequence). V lost 0 bases, J lost 6 bases, and 6 bases lay in between. This CDR3 region has 13 residues. The CDR3 protein is CAWSVRGNSPLHF. The CDR3 DNA follows: TGTGCCTGGAGTGTAAGGGGTAATTCACCCCTCCACTTT. The full variable domain, with the rest looked up from reference TRBV30 and TRBJ1-6, is SQTIHQWPATLVQPVGSPLSLECTVEGTSNPNLYWYRQAAGRGLQLLFYSVGIGQISSEVPQNLSASRPQDRQFILSSKKLLLSDSGFYLCAWSVRGNSPLHFGNGTRLTVT.

This clone was detected a few times. This chain links TRBV29-1 with TRBJ1-1; weak D call: TRBD1 (6 bases). The V end lost 5 bases, the J end lost 3 bases, and 13 bases lay between the germline ends. Per the germline V gene, CDR1 is SQVTM and CDR2 is ANQGSEA. The CDR3 contains 13 residues. The CDR3 sequence: CSVHRASDTEAFF. The DNA for the CDR3 is TGCAGCGTTCACAGGGCTTCGGACACTGAAGCTTTCTTT. The whole variable domain, filled in from reference TRBV29-1 and TRBJ1-1, reads SAVISQKPSRDICQRGTSLTIQCQVDSQVTMMFWYRQQPGQSLTLIATANQGSEATYESGFVIDKFPISRPNLTFSTLTVSNMSPEDSSIYLCSVHRASDTEAFFGQGTRLTVV.

The V and J genes are TRBV2 and TRBJ2-7; tentatively, D is TRBD1 (6 bases). Germline V gene data show CDR1 as SNHLY and CDR2 as FYNNEI. Trimming shortened V by 7 bases and J by 4 bases, and 14 bases separated the two germline ends. The CDR3 is 13 amino acids. The CDR3 spells CASTDTGMYEQYF. CDR3 DNA: TGTGCCAGCACCGACACAGGGATGTACGAGCAGTACTTC. The full variable domain, completed using reference TRBV2 and TRBJ2-7, is EPEVTQTPSHQVTQMGQEVILRCVPISNHLYFYWYRQILGQKVEFLVSFYNNEISEKSEIFDDQFSVERPDGSNFTLKIRSTKLEDSAMYFCASTDTGMYEQYFGPGTRLTVT.

The sample holds many counts of this clone. The chain links TRBV11-2 to TRBJ2-5; 8 positions match TRBD2. The CDR3 runs 15 residues. The germline CDR1 and CDR2 sequences are SGHAT and FQNNGV. V was clipped by 1 base and J by 0 bases; unmatched bases: 1. The CDR3 DNA reads as TGTGCCAGCAGCTTAGCCGGGGGGGACCAAGAGACCCAGTACTTC. Protein: CASSLAGGDQETQYF.

V gene TRBV4-1 combines with J gene TRBJ1-6; the D gene is possibly TRBD1 (5 bases). The CDR3 contains 16 residues. V lost 0 bases, J lost 9 bases, and 15 bases lay in between. Looked up from germline, CDR1 is MGHRA and CDR2 is YSYEKL. The CDR3 sequence is CASSQEGEGHGSPLHF. CDR3 DNA: TGCGCCAGCAGCCAAGAAGGAGAAGGACACGGTTCACCCCTCCACTTT.

This clone was detected a few times. V is TRBV19 and J is TRBJ2-2; TRBD1 matches 7 bases. Germline trimming cut 5 bases from V and 9 bases from J; bases unmatched to any gene: 6. From germline, CDR1 is LNHDA and CDR2 SQIVND (reference sequence). The CDR3 has 13 residues. As DNA, the CDR3 is TGTGCCAGTAGTCCAACAGGGGTGAGGGAGCTGTTTTTT. Its translation: CASSPTGVRELFF.

The gene calls are TRBV30 and TRBJ2-7; D remains ambiguous. The V end lost 0 bases, the J end lost 4 bases, and 4 bases lay between the germline ends. CDR1 GTSNPN and CDR2 SVGIG come from the germline V gene (reference sequence). This CDR3 is 11 amino acids long. CDR3 sequence: CAWSVAYEQYF. Written as DNA, the CDR3 is TGTGCCTGGAGTGTCGCGTACGAGCAGTACTTC.

There are a few counts of this clone. V usage is TRBV6-6 and J usage is TRBJ2-2; D gene ambiguous. Trimming stripped 6 bases from V and 6 bases from J, with 11 bases between. CDR1 and CDR2 (germline): MNHNY, SVGAGI (reference sequence). The CDR3 has 13 residues. In nucleotides, the CDR3 is TGTGCCAGCAGCCTCAGAACCGCCGGGGAGCTGTTTTTT. This encodes CASSLRTAGELFF.

This clone was counted ten times or more. The rearrangement uses TRBV7-2 and TRBJ2-7; a weak D match, TRBD2 (6 bases). Germline V CDR1 and CDR2: SGHTA, FQGNSA. The CDR3 covers 13 residues. V lost 5 bases and J lost 3, with 11 bases in between. CDR3 residues: CASSGSGYYEQYF. The DNA for the CDR3 is TGTGCCAGCAGCGGTAGCGGCTACTACGAGCAGTACTTC.

V usage is TRBV28 and J usage is TRBJ1-2; no definite D call. CDR1 and CDR2 from the germline V gene are MDHEN and SYDVKM. V was clipped by 6 bases and J by 5 bases, with 7 bases between them. The CDR3 is 11 amino acids. The CDR3 spells CASRWEYGYTF. The CDR3 DNA sequence: TGTGCCAGCAGGTGGGAGTATGGCTACACCTTC.

There are a few counts of this clone. The chain combines TRBV7-9 with TRBJ1-5; TRBD1 matches 9 bases. The CDR3 runs 15 residues. Per the germline V gene, CDR1 is SEHNR and CDR2 is FQNEAQ (reference sequence). V was clipped by 5 bases and J by 3 bases; unmatched bases: 5. The CDR3 nucleotides read TGTGCCAGCAGCAAGTGGACAGGGGACAATCAGCCCCAGCATTTT. The encoded protein is CASSKWTGDNQPQHF.

The table lists this clone with a few counts. The rearrangement links TRBV7-2 to TRBJ2-1; TRBD2 aligns across 8 bases. V shed 5 bases and J 9 bases; nucleotides not matched to a gene: 15. Looked up from germline, CDR1 is SGHTA and CDR2 is FQGNSA. This CDR3 contains 16 residues. CDR3 loop: CASSPRRGAGVLEQFF. In DNA, the CDR3 is TGTGCCAGCAGCCCTCGGCGGGGAGCGGGAGTTCTTGAGCAGTTCTTC.

This chain uses TRBV18 with TRBJ2-2, with D perhaps TRBD1 (6 bases). Germline V lookup: CDR1 KGHSH, CDR2 LQKENI. This CDR3 spans 15 amino acids. Trimming removed 2 bases at V and 5 bases at J, with 12 bases between. This chain's CDR3 is CASSPGGQQTGELFF. Here the CDR3 DNA reads TGTGCCAGCTCACCAGGGGGACAACAAACCGGGGAGCTGTTTTTT.

The chain couples TRBV25-1 to TRBJ1-6, with TRBD1 matching over 7 bases. Germline V CDR1 and CDR2: MGHDK, SYGVNS. CDR3 length: 15 amino acids. J was trimmed by 6 bases and V by 7 bases; bases with no gene match: 9. CDR3 region: CASTRAAGGNSPLHF. As DNA, the CDR3 is TGTGCCAGCACCCGAGCCGCAGGGGGTAATTCACCCCTCCACTTT.

The rearrangement joins TRBV15 to TRBJ1-5; 8 nucleotides agree with TRBD1. J lost 0 bases, V lost 9 bases, and 1 base had no gene match. The CDR3 has 13 amino acids. CDR1 is LNHNV, CDR2 YYDKDF, per germline (reference sequence). CDR3 sequence reads: CATQGDSNQPQHF. CDR3 DNA: TGTGCCACACAGGGGGATAGCAATCAGCCCCAGCATTTT.

V usage is TRBV7-9 and J usage is TRBJ1-5; TRBD1 is a possible D gene (6 bases). Trimming stripped 5 bases from V and 9 bases from J, with 20 bases between. CDR3 size: 15 residues. Germline CDR1 reads SEHNR; CDR2 reads FQNEAQ (reference sequence). CDR3 loop: CASSLEGGRERPQHF. CDR3 coding DNA: TGTGCCAGCAGCCTCGAGGGGGGGCGGGAGAGGCCCCAGCATTTT.

The rearrangement links TRBV6-6 to TRBJ2-1; a possible D gene is TRBD2 (5 bases). V lost 11 bases and J lost 7, with 18 bases in between. From germline, CDR1 is MNHNY and CDR2 SVGAGI (reference sequence). CDR3 length: 13 residues. The CDR3 spells CAGSAEARNEQFF. The CDR3 nucleotides read TGTGCCGGGTCCGCGGAGGCCAGGAATGAGCAGTTCTTC.

There are a few counts of this clone. V and J are TRBV18 and TRBJ2-4; D may be TRBD2 (6 bases). Germline V gives CDR1 KGHSH, CDR2 LQKENI. V was pared by 3 bases and J by 7 bases, with 13 bases between. The CDR3 runs 14 residues. CDR3 protein: CASSPGGLKNIQYF. In DNA, the CDR3 is TGTGCCAGCTCACCGGGGGGACTCAAGAACATTCAGTACTTC.

This clone turned up a few times. This sequence joins TRBV11-2 and TRBJ1-3; D is unclear. Germline V gives CDR1 SGHAT, CDR2 FQNNGV. V was trimmed by 1 base and J by 0 bases, leaving 10 bases between them. The CDR3 covers 16 residues. The CDR3 DNA reads TGTGCCAGCAGCTTAGGGCAGGTGATCTCTGGAAACACCATATATTTT. The encoded protein is CASSLGQVISGNTIYF.

The V and J genes are TRBV5-4 and TRBJ2-3; D gene unclear. This CDR3 spans 15 amino acids. Between the trimmed V and J ends, which lost 0 bases and 1 base, there was a span of 9 bases. Germline CDR1 and CDR2: SGHNT and YYREEE (reference sequence). The CDR3 DNA sequence: TGTGCCAGCAGCTTGGAGCCCCTGGGCACAGATACGCAGTATTTT. Encoded protein: CASSLEPLGTDTQYF.

The chain recombines TRBV15 with TRBJ1-4, with a possible D match to TRBD1 (6 bases). Germline V gene data show CDR1 as LNHNV and CDR2 as YYDKDF (reference sequence). V gave up 2 bases and J gave up 7 bases, with 17 bases separating them. The CDR3 runs to 16 residues. The CDR3 DNA is TGTGCCACCAGCAGAATTCGACAGGCGGCGGCTGAAAAACTGTTTTTT. It yields the protein CATSRIRQAAAEKLFF.

This clone has a handful of counts. The CDR3 region is CASSPEGTSNQPQHF. In DNA, the CDR3 is TGTGCCAGCAGTCCCGAGGGGACAAGCAATCAGCCCCAGCATTTT. This chain joins TRBV6-5 and TRBJ1-5; D might be TRBD1 (6 bases). Germline CDR1 and CDR2: MNHEY and SVGAGI. This CDR3 contains 15 residues. V lost 5 bases, J lost 1 base, and 12 bases lay in between.

This clone was counted only a few times. The chain links TRBV6-4 to TRBJ2-2, with a possible D match to TRBD2 (6 bases). The CDR3 totals 14 residues. In germline, CDR1 is MRHNA, CDR2 SNTAGT. V dropped 6 bases and J dropped 5 bases, with 13 bases sitting between them. Written as DNA, the CDR3 is TGTGCCAGCAGACCGGAGGGTACTACCGGGGAGCTGTTTTTT. It encodes CASRPEGTTGELFF.